This is a list of T cell receptor beta chains from one sample in a study of blood T cell repertoires in COVID-19. Here immunoSEQ multiplex PCR was the method, and the copy in TCRdb shows in-frame clones only, minus some. The table shows more than 250,000 clones, with approximately 89% occurring only once. The sequenced material came from peripheral blood. The receptors shown here come from a woman under 40 with COVID-19, enrolled during active disease. Each CDR3 is given with its conserved first and last residue. D genes are given only for firm matches. A clone size is listed for some rows: how often the clone was seen (once, few, many), or a class if it is expanded.

size: once; V: TRBV10-1; J: TRBJ1-2; D: TRBD1; DNA: TGCGCCAGCAGCCGGGACAGGGGTGACTATGGCTACACCTTC; CDR3: CASSRDRGDYGYTF
size: few; V: TRBV2; J: TRBJ1-4; D: TRBD1; DNA: TGTGCCAGCAGTCAGGACAGGGTGGGGGAAAAACTGTTTTTT; CDR3: CASSQDRVGEKLFF
size: .; V: TRBV5-1; J: TRBJ1-1; D: .; DNA: TGCGCCAGCAGCTCCGACGGGGGGAAAATGAACACTGAAGCTTTCTTT; CDR3: CASSSDGGKMNTEAFF
size: once; V: TRBV2; J: TRBJ1-6; D: .; DNA: TGTGCCAGCAAGAGGGAGGTGGATTCACCCCTCCACTTT; CDR3: CASKREVDSPLHF
size: .; V: TRBV2; J: TRBJ1-4; D: .; DNA: TGTGCCAGCGGATCGAGGCAGAAAAATGAAAAACTGTTTTTT; CDR3: CASGSRQKNEKLFF
size: .; V: TRBV18; J: TRBJ1-1; D: TRBD1; DNA: TGTGCCAGCTCACCGAACCCCGGGACAGGGGTTTATGAAGCTTTCTTT; CDR3: CASSPNPGTGVYEAFF
size: .; V: TRBV6-5; J: TRBJ2-3; D: TRBD2; DNA: TGTGCCAGCGGCCCACTAGCGGGGGACACAGATACGCAGTATTTT; CDR3: CASGPLAGDTDTQYF
size: .; V: TRBV11-2; J: TRBJ2-3; D: TRBD2; DNA: TGTGCCAGCAGCTTCAGACTAGCCCAAGCAGATACGCAGTATTTT; CDR3: CASSFRLAQADTQYF
size: .; V: TRBV7-9; J: TRBJ2-5; D: TRBD1; DNA: TGTGCCAGCAGTATATACAGGGGGGCACAAGAGACCCAGTACTTC; CDR3: CASSIYRGAQETQYF
size: .; V: TRBV5-5; J: TRBJ1-2; D: .; DNA: TGTGCCAGCAGCTTGGGACAGATCTTAAACTATGGCTACACCTTC; CDR3: CASSLGQILNYGYTF